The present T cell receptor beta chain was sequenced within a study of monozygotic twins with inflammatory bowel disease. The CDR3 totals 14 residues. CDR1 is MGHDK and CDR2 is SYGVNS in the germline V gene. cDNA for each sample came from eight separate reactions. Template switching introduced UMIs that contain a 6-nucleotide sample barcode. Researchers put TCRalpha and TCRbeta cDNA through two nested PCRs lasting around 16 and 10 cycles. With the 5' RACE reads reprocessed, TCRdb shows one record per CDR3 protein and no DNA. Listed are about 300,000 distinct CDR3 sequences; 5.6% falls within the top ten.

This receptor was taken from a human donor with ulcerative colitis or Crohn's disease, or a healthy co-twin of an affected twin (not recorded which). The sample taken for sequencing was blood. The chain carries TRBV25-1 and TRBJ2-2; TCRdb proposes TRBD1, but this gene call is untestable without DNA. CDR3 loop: CATKKGPLTGELFF.